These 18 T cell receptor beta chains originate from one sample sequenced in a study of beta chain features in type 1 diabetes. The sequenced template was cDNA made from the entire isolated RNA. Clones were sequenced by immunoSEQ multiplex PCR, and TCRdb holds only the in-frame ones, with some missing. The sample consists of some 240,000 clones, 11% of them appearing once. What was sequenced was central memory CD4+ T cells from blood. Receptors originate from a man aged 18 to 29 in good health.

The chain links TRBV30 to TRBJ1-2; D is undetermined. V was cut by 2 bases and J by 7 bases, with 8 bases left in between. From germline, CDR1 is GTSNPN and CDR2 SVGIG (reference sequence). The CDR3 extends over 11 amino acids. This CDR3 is CAWSLDLGYTF. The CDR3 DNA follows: TGTGCCTGGAGTCTGGACCTTGGCTACACCTTC.

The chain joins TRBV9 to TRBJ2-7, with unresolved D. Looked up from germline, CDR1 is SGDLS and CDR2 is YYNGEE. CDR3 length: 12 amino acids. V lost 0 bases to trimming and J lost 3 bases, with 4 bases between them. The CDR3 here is CASSVADYEQYF. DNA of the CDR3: TGTGCCAGCAGCGTAGCCGACTACGAGCAGTACTTC.

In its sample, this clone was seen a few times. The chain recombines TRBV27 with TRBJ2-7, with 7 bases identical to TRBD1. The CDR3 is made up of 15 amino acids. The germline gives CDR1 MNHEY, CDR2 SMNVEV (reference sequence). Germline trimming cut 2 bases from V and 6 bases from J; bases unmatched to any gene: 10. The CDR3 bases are TGTGCCAGCAGTTTACAAACAGGGGTTGGTAGCGAGCAGTACTTC. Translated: CASSLQTGVGSEQYF.

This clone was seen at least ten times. CDR3: CASLESASYNEQFF. In nucleotides, the CDR3 is TGTGCCAGCTTAGAATCGGCGTCCTACAATGAGCAGTTCTTC. V and J are TRBV7-9 and TRBJ2-1; no reliable D call. Per the germline V gene, CDR1 is SEHNR and CDR2 is FQNEAQ (reference sequence). The CDR3 is 14 residues long. Trimming stripped 8 bases from V and 1 base from J, with 12 bases between.

In nucleotides, the CDR3 is TGCGCCAGCAGCCAGCTGGAAACCCAGTACTTC. Residues: CASSQLETQYF. The V call is TRBV4-1, the J call TRBJ2-5, with D uncertain. With 3 bases removed from V and 8 bases from J, the gap between germline ends came to 7 bases. Germline assignment: CDR1 MGHRA and CDR2 YSYEKL. This CDR3 is built from 11 residues.

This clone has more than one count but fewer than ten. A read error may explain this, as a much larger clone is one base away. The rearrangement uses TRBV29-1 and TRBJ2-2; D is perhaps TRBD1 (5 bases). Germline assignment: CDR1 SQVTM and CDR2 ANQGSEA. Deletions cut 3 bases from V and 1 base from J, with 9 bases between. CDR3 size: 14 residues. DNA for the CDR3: TGCAGCGTTGAGAATAGGGGGAACACCGGGGAGCTGTTTTTT. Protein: CSVENRGNTGELFF.

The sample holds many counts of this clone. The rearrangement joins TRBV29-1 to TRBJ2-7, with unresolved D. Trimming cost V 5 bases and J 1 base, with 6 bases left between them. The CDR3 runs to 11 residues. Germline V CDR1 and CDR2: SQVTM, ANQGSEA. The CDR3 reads CSVTGSYEQYF. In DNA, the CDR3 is TGCAGCGTTACTGGGTCCTACGAGCAGTACTTC.

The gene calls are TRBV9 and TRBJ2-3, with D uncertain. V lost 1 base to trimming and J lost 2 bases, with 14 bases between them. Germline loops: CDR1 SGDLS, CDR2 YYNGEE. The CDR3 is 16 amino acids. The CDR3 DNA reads TGTGCCAGCAGCGTATCAGCAGCCAAGCCCACAGATACGCAGTATTTT. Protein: CASSVSAAKPTDTQYF.

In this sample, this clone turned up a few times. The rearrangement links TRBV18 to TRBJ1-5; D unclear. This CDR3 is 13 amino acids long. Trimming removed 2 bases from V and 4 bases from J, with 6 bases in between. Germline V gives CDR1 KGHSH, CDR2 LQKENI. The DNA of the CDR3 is TGTGCCAGCTCACCAGCACAGAATCAGCCCCAGCATTTT. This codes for CASSPAQNQPQHF.

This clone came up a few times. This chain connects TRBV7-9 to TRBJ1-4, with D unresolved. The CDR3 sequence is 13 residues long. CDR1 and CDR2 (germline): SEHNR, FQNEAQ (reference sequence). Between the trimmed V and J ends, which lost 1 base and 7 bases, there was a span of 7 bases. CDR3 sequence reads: CASSLEGSEKLFF. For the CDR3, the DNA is TGTGCCAGCAGCTTAGAAGGGAGTGAAAAACTGTTTTTT.

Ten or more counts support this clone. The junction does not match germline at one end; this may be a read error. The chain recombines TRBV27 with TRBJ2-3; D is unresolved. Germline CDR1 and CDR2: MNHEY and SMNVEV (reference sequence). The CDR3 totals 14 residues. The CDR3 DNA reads TGTGCCACCAGTGGAGTGGATAGCACAGATACGCAGTATTTT. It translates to CATSGVDSTDTQYF.

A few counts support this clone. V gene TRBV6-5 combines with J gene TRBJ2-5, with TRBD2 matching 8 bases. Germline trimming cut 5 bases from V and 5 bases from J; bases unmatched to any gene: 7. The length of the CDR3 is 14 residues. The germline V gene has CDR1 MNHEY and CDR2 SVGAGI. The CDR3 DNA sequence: TGTGCCAGCAGTGAAGGGACTAGTATTGAGACCCAGTACTTC. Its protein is CASSEGTSIETQYF.

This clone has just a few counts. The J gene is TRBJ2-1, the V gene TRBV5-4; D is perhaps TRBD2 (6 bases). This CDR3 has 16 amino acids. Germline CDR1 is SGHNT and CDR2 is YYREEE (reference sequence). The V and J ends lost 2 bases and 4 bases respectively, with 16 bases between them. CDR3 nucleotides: TGTGCCAGCAGCTTCCTGGGGGGTATCTCGTACAATGAGCAGTTCTTC. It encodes CASSFLGGISYNEQFF.

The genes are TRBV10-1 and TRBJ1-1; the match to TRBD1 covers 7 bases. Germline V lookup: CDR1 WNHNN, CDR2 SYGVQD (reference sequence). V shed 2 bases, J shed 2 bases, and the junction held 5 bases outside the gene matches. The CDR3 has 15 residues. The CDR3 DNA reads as TGCGCCAGCAGTGAGGCCACAGGGGCTAACACTGAAGCTTTCTTT. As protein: CASSEATGANTEAFF.

The CDR3 DNA follows: TGTGCCTGGGAGCACAGGGGACTTAACTACGAGCAGTACTTC. The encoded protein is CAWEHRGLNYEQYF. The chain is built from TRBV30 and TRBJ2-7, with D perhaps TRBD1 (7 bases). The CDR3 extends over 14 amino acids. Trimming pared 5 bases from V and 3 bases from J, leaving 17 bases between. The germline V gene has CDR1 GTSNPN and CDR2 SVGIG (reference sequence).

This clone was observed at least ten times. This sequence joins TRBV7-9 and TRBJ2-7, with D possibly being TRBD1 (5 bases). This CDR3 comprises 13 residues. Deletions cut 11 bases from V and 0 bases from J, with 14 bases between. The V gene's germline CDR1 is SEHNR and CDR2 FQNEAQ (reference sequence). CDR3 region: CAGADSSSYEQYF. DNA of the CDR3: TGTGCCGGAGCCGACAGCAGCTCCTACGAGCAGTACTTC.

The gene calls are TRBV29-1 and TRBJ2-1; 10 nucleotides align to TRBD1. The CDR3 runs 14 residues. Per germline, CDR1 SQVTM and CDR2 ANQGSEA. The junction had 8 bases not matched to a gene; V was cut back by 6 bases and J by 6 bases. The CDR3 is CSVDRDRGSNEQFF. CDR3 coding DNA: TGCAGCGTGGACCGGGACAGGGGATCCAATGAGCAGTTCTTC.

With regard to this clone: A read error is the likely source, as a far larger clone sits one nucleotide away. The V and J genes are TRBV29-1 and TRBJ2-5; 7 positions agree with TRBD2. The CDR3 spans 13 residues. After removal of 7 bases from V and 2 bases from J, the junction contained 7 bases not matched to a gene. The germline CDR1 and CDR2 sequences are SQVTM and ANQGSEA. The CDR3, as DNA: TGCAGCGCCCAGACTAGCAGGCAAGAGACCCAGTACTTC. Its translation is CSAQTSRQETQYF. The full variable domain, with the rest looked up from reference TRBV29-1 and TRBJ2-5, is SAVISQKPSRDICQRGTSLTIQCQVDSQVTMMFWYRQQPGQSLTLIATANQGSEATYESGFVIDKFPISRPNLTFSTLTVSNMSPEDSSIYLCSAQTSRQETQYFGPGTRLLVL.